This TCR beta chain came from a study of blood T cell repertoires in COVID-19. Germline V gene lookup returns CDR1 MNHNY and CDR2 SVGAGI (reference sequence). This CDR3 region has 15 residues. Trimming cost V 2 bases and J 4 bases; bases outside gene matches: 8. In the study's own analysis: Reference gene primer amplification yielded estimated nucleated cell counts. Produced via immunoSEQ multiplex PCR; TCRdb's table is partial and in-frame only. V and J calls and clone size follow that table, whereas D and trimming were derived from the DNA. The sample shows 400,000 to 550,000 clones, roughly 89% of them seen only once.

The TCR was taken from a woman under 40 with acute or convalescent COVID-19. Material: peripheral blood. V gene TRBV6-6 combines with J gene TRBJ2-7, with 7 bases that match TRBD1. In nucleotides, the CDR3 is TGTGCCAGCAGTTACCGCCGGGACAGTGTATACGAGCAGTACTTC. Its translation: CASSYRRDSVYEQYF.